The 28 T cell receptor beta chains in this list originate from one sample, sequenced in a study of blood T cell repertoires in COVID-19. Clones were read by immunoSEQ multiplex PCR, and TCRdb kept only the in-frame ones, dropping some. Of 400,000 or so clones listed, 88% are singletons. Sequenced input: PBMCs or T cells enriched from blood (not recorded which). All receptors come from a woman aged 40 to 50 with acute COVID-19.

V usage is TRBV18 and J usage is TRBJ1-1; possible D gene TRBD1, 6 bases. The V and J ends lost 3 bases and 4 bases respectively, with 15 bases between them. Germline CDR1 is KGHSH and CDR2 is LQKENI. The CDR3 has 15 amino acids. CDR3 amino acids: CASSPLTRGGTEAFF. CDR3 coding DNA: TGTGCCAGCTCACCCTTGACGAGAGGGGGCACTGAAGCTTTCTTT.

Notes on this clone: In the same sample, other DNA sequences code for this CDR3. V and J are TRBV30 and TRBJ1-5; D possibly corresponds to TRBD1 (6 bases). Trimming cost V 3 bases and J 3 bases, with 9 bases left between them. The germline CDR1 and CDR2 sequences are GTSNPN and SVGIG (reference sequence). The CDR3 sequence is 13 residues long. CDR3 region: CAWRGQSNQPQHF. Written as DNA, the CDR3 is TGTGCCTGGAGAGGACAGTCCAATCAGCCCCAGCATTTT.

The gene calls are TRBV12-3 or TRBV12-4 and TRBJ1-1; D unresolved. The CDR3 is made up of 13 amino acids. V lost 7 bases, J lost 0 bases, and 9 bases lay in between. CDR3 DNA: TGTGCCAGCACCAGGCTGATGAACACTGAAGCTTTCTTT. Protein sequence: CASTRLMNTEAFF.

The chain couples TRBV7-9 to TRBJ2-5, with 8 bases lining up with TRBD1. Trimming took 3 bases from V and 2 from J; bases not matched to a gene: 5. This CDR3 spans 15 amino acids. In germline, CDR1 is SEHNR, CDR2 FQNEAQ (reference sequence). The CDR3 spells CASSFRRTGQETQYF. CDR3 nucleotides: TGTGCCAGCAGCTTCCGACGGACAGGGCAAGAGACCCAGTACTTC.

This sequence joins TRBV5-4 and TRBJ2-3; D is possibly TRBD2 (6 bases). CDR3 length: 16 residues. Trimming pared 5 bases from V and 3 bases from J, leaving 19 bases between. Per germline, CDR1 SGHNT and CDR2 YYREEE (reference sequence). The chain's CDR3 is CASSQPRGGKTDTQYF. The CDR3, as DNA: TGTGCCAGCAGTCAGCCAAGGGGAGGAAAAACAGATACGCAGTATTTT. The whole variable domain, filled in from reference TRBV5-4 and TRBJ2-3, reads ETGVTQSPTHLIKTRGQQVTLRCSSQSGHNTVSWYQQALGQGPQFIFQYYREEENGRGNFPPRFSGLQFPNYSSELNVNALELDDSALYLCASSQPRGGKTDTQYFGPGTRLTVL.

This chain connects TRBV18 to TRBJ1-4, with 9 positions matching TRBD1. J lost 9 bases, V lost 4 bases, and 9 bases had no gene match. There are 15 residues in the CDR3. Germline CDR1 and CDR2: KGHSH and LQKENI. The CDR3 DNA reads as TGTGCCAGCTCACTACCGGGACAGGGCTCGAAAAAACTGTTTTTT. It encodes CASSLPGQGSKKLFF.

The chain has TRBV11-2 and TRBJ2-7; no clear D. Between the trimmed V and J ends, which lost 5 bases and 2 bases, there was a span of 4 bases. CDR3 length: 11 residues. The germline V gene has CDR1 SGHAT and CDR2 FQNNGV. The CDR3 loop is CASSTTYEQYF. DNA for the CDR3: TGTGCCAGCAGCACAACCTACGAGCAGTACTTC. The full variable domain, with the rest looked up from reference TRBV11-2 and TRBJ2-7, is EAGVAQSPRYKIIEKRQSVAFWCNPISGHATLYWYQQILGQGPKLLIQFQNNGVVDDSQLPKDRFSAERLKGVDSTLKIQPAKLEDSAVYLCASSTTYEQYFGPGTRLTVT.

About this clone itself: Other DNA sequences within the sample encode an identical CDR3. The V call is TRBV12-3 or TRBV12-4, the J call TRBJ1-5, with D possibly matching TRBD1 (6 bases). V lost 3 bases and J 4 bases, leaving 7 bases between the germline ends. This CDR3 has 13 amino acids. The CDR3 here is CASSFQGNQPQHF. CDR3 DNA: TGTGCCAGCAGTTTCCAGGGGAATCAGCCCCAGCATTTT.

The rearrangement joins TRBV5-4 to TRBJ2-1; 8 bases match TRBD1. The V gene's germline CDR1 is SGHNT and CDR2 YYREEE (reference sequence). The length of the CDR3 is 15 residues. After removal of 0 bases from V and 8 bases from J, the junction contained 7 bases not matched to a gene. The CDR3 loop is CASSLDQGALDEQFF. CDR3 nucleotide sequence: TGTGCCAGCAGCTTGGATCAGGGGGCGTTAGATGAGCAGTTCTTC.

J is TRBJ1-5 and V is TRBV19; a possible D gene is TRBD1 (6 bases). CDR1 and CDR2 (germline): LNHDA, SQIVND (reference sequence). V lost 10 bases and J lost 3, with 16 bases in between. This CDR3 is 14 amino acids long. CDR3 region: CATRTDRLNQPQHF. The CDR3 bases are TGTGCCACCCGTACGGACAGACTCAATCAGCCCCAGCATTTT.

The rearrangement uses TRBV2 and TRBJ1-6; 9 bases line up with TRBD1. V trimming: 6 bases; J trimming: 9 bases; junction bases outside the gene matches: 9. Germline V lookup: CDR1 SNHLY, CDR2 FYNNEI. CDR3 length: 15 residues. The CDR3 sequence: CASRVGDRAISPLHF. CDR3 DNA sequence: TGTGCCAGCAGGGTAGGGGACAGGGCGATTTCACCCCTCCACTTT. The variable domain in full, completed from reference TRBV2 and TRBJ1-6, reads EPEVTQTPSHQVTQMGQEVILRCVPISNHLYFYWYRQILGQKVEFLVSFYNNEISEKSEIFDDQFSVERPDGSNFTLKIRSTKLEDSAMYFCASRVGDRAISPLHFGNGTRLTVT.

The V gene is TRBV6-6, the J gene TRBJ2-5, with TRBD1 matching over 7 bases. V lost 4 bases to trimming and J lost 5 bases; unmatched junction nucleotides: 7. This CDR3 is 14 amino acids long. The germline V gene encodes CDR1 MNHNY and CDR2 SVGAGI (reference sequence). This chain's CDR3 is CASSFQGVRETQYF. The CDR3 DNA reads as TGTGCCAGCAGTTTCCAGGGGGTTCGGGAGACCCAGTACTTC.

V and J are TRBV7-9 and TRBJ2-7, with 13 bases fitting TRBD2. J was trimmed by 0 bases and V by 5 bases; bases with no gene match: 4. CDR3 length equals 16 residues. Germline values: CDR1 SEHNR, CDR2 FQNEAQ (reference sequence). DNA for the CDR3: TGTGCCAGCAGCCCCGGACTAGCGGGGGACTCCTACGAGCAGTACTTC. This encodes CASSPGLAGDSYEQYF.

The chain links TRBV5-1 to TRBJ2-1; 8 bases fit TRBD1. This CDR3 spans 15 amino acids. V lost 4 bases, J lost 5 bases, and 8 bases stayed unmatched. Germline loops: CDR1 SGHRS, CDR2 YFSETQ. This CDR3 is CASSPGQGRHNEQFF. The CDR3 region has the DNA TGCGCCAGCAGCCCAGGACAGGGTAGGCACAATGAGCAGTTCTTC.

The chain combines TRBV2 with TRBJ1-5; no reliable D call. V lost 3 bases and J lost 5, with 8 bases in between. Per the germline V gene, CDR1 is SNHLY and CDR2 is FYNNEI. The CDR3 is 13 amino acids. CDR3 protein: CASSERRDQPQHF. DNA of the CDR3: TGTGCCAGCAGTGAGAGGAGAGATCAGCCCCAGCATTTT.

The chain has TRBV11-2 and TRBJ2-7; D perhaps matches TRBD2 (6 bases). Germline CDR1 SGHAT, CDR2 FQNNGV. Trimming pared 5 bases from V and 0 bases from J, leaving 14 bases between. This CDR3 contains 15 residues. The CDR3 DNA follows: TGTGCCAGCAGCCCCGGGAGACTTCTCTCCTACGAGCAGTACTTC. Protein sequence: CASSPGRLLSYEQYF.

The CDR3, as DNA: TGTGCCAGCAGCATACCGGGACAGGGGGTTTATGGCTACACCTTC. Amino acids: CASSIPGQGVYGYTF. This chain links TRBV5-4 with TRBJ1-2; 11 nucleotides align to TRBD1. After removal of 4 bases from V and 5 bases from J, the junction contained 7 bases not matched to a gene. CDR3 size: 15 residues. CDR1 is SGHNT, CDR2 YYREEE, per germline (reference sequence).

This chain links TRBV19 with TRBJ1-5; perhaps TRBD1 as D (5 bases). V dropped 10 bases and J dropped 8 bases, with 21 bases sitting between them. From germline, CDR1 is LNHDA and CDR2 SQIVND (reference sequence). The CDR3 totals 14 residues. In DNA form, the CDR3 reads TGTGCCACATCCTCGGGGGGAGGAGGGGAGCCCCAGCATTTT. The encoded protein is CATSSGGGGEPQHF.

The V call is TRBV13, the J call TRBJ1-2, with 10 bases that match TRBD1. The CDR3 has 15 residues. V lost 4 bases and J lost 3; bases outside the gene matches: 5. Germline V gives CDR1 PRHDT, CDR2 FYEKMQ (reference sequence). The CDR3 sequence is CASSSGQGKDYGYTF. DNA for the CDR3: TGTGCCAGCAGCTCGGGACAGGGGAAGGACTATGGCTACACCTTC.

On this clone: At one boundary the junction diverges from the germline segment, which might be a read error. V gene TRBV4-2 combines with J gene TRBJ2-5; D call uncertain. Germline CDR1 and CDR2: LGHNA and YNFKEQ. This CDR3 region has 13 residues. CDR3 residues: CASSQVGSEAQYF. The CDR3 DNA reads as TGTGCCAGCAGCCAAGTTGGGTCAGAGGCCCAGTACTTC.

This clone has just a few counts. The chain is built from TRBV6-5 and TRBJ2-7; D remains ambiguous. V dropped 10 bases and J dropped 0 bases, with 13 bases sitting between them. The CDR3 loop spans 13 amino acids. Per the germline V gene, CDR1 is MNHEY and CDR2 is SVGAGI. Here the CDR3 DNA reads TGTGCCATTACTTCTTCAAGCTCCTACGAGCAGTACTTC. Translated: CAITSSSSYEQYF.

This chain joins TRBV5-6 and TRBJ2-5; 11 bases are shared with TRBD2. CDR1 and CDR2 (germline): SGHDT, YYEEEE. V trimming: 3 bases; J trimming: 7 bases; junction bases outside the gene matches: 11. The CDR3 length is 16 residues. The CDR3 DNA sequence: TGTGCCAGCAGCTGGACCTGGACTAGCGGGTCGGGGACCCAGTACTTC. Translated: CASSWTWTSGSGTQYF.

The chain combines TRBV9 with TRBJ2-3; D is possibly TRBD2 (5 bases). V was pared by 3 bases and J by 5 bases, with 19 bases between. This CDR3 comprises 16 residues. Germline loops: CDR1 SGDLS, CDR2 YYNGEE. CDR3 coding DNA: TGTGCCAGCAGCGCTGAACTAGTTGGTACACAAGATACGCAGTATTTT. Protein: CASSAELVGTQDTQYF.

This chain connects TRBV4-2 to TRBJ1-1; 7 bases agree with TRBD1. CDR1 and CDR2 (germline): LGHNA, YNFKEQ. V shed 5 bases and J 4 bases; nucleotides not matched to a gene: 10. The CDR3 extends over 15 amino acids. The CDR3: CASSSQTGIGTEAFF. CDR3 nucleotide sequence: TGTGCCAGCAGCTCTCAGACAGGGATCGGCACTGAAGCTTTCTTT.

On this clone itself: The sample carries other DNA sequences with the same CDR3. The chain uses TRBV18 and TRBJ2-3; D is unresolved. CDR1 and CDR2 from the germline V gene are KGHSH and LQKENI. The CDR3 covers 14 residues. V was cut by 3 bases and J by 0 bases, with 7 bases left in between. CDR3 coding DNA: TGTGCCAGCTCACCTGGGCCTAGCACAGATACGCAGTATTTT. It translates to CASSPGPSTDTQYF.

The rearrangement joins TRBV7-7 to TRBJ1-6; perhaps TRBD1 as D (5 bases). V lost 5 bases to trimming and J lost 8 bases, with 10 bases between them. Looked up from germline, CDR1 is SSHAT and CDR2 is FNYEAQ (reference sequence). The CDR3 extends over 13 amino acids. Written as DNA, the CDR3 is TGTGCCAGCAGCCCAGACAGTGATTCACCCCTCCACTTT. Translated, it gives CASSPDSDSPLHF.

Turning to this clone: The sample has other DNA sequences that encode this CDR3 too. The V call is TRBV11-2, the J call TRBJ1-5; D might be TRBD1 (5 bases). Germline V CDR1 and CDR2: SGHAT, FQNNGV. Trimming pared 2 bases from V and 5 bases from J, leaving 7 bases between. This CDR3 region has 13 residues. CDR3 region: CASSLRGDQPQHF. In DNA, the CDR3 is TGTGCCAGCAGCTTACGGGGGGATCAGCCCCAGCATTTT.

CDR3 protein: CASSIALAAYNEQFF. CDR3 sequence (DNA): TGTGCCAGTAGTATAGCACTAGCGGCCTACAATGAGCAGTTCTTC. The V call is TRBV19, the J call TRBJ2-1; 8 bases fit TRBD2. There are 15 residues in the CDR3. With V trimmed by 1 base and J by 2 bases, 1 base remained unmatched. Per the germline V gene, CDR1 is LNHDA and CDR2 is SQIVND (reference sequence).